These 9 T cell receptor beta chains were sequenced from one sample in a study of OX40 agonist ivuxolimab in advanced cancers. Repertoires were generated with immunoSEQ multiplex PCR, while TCRdb's copy carries only in-frame clones and drops some. The data show 60,000 or so clones, 88% seen once. The material sequenced was CD4+ or CD8+ T cells sorted from blood, taken in a trial of the OX40 agonist ivuxolimab. The receptor set was obtained from an adult with an advanced solid tumor such as melanoma, head and neck, liver or kidney cancer.

This chain uses TRBV2 with TRBJ2-1; weak D call: TRBD2 (6 bases). The CDR3 has 16 residues. Trimming took 4 bases from V and 1 from J, leaving 14 bases between them. The germline CDR1 and CDR2 sequences are SNHLY and FYNNEI. The CDR3 DNA sequence: TGTGCCAGCAGTGTCGGCGGGGCAGAATCCTACAATGAGCAGTTCTTC. Its protein product is CASSVGGAESYNEQFF. The full variable domain, rest sourced from reference TRBV2 and TRBJ2-1, is EPEVTQTPSHQVTQMGQEVILRCVPISNHLYFYWYRQILGQKVEFLVSFYNNEISEKSEIFDDQFSVERPDGSNFTLKIRSTKLEDSAMYFCASSVGGAESYNEQFFGPGTRLTVL.

The chain has TRBV5-1 and TRBJ2-1; D gene unclear. Per germline, CDR1 SGHRS and CDR2 YFSETQ. The CDR3 length is 13 residues. Deletions cut 1 base from V and 6 bases from J, with 8 bases between. DNA for the CDR3: TGCGCCAGCAGCTTGTGGACCAGCAATGAGCAGTTCTTC. Amino acids: CASSLWTSNEQFF.

CDR3: CAWSRNRYSYEQYF. The CDR3 region has the DNA TGTGCCTGGAGCCGAAACAGGTACTCCTACGAGCAGTACTTC. J is TRBJ2-7 and V is TRBV30; weak D call: TRBD1 (5 bases). The CDR3 sequence is 14 residues long. V was cut by 3 bases and J by 0 bases, with 12 bases left in between. CDR1 is GTSNPN, CDR2 SVGIG, per germline (reference sequence).

This chain joins TRBV28 and TRBJ1-1; a possible D gene is TRBD1 (5 bases). The germline V and J ends were trimmed by 11 bases and 4 bases, with 14 bases remaining between them. The CDR3 is 12 amino acids. Per the germline V gene, CDR1 is MDHEN and CDR2 is SYDVKM. The CDR3 coding sequence is TGTGCCTCCAGGGAGCAGATCACTGAAGCTTTCTTT. Encoded protein: CASREQITEAFF.

The CDR3 reads CASSGGRGTEAFF. CDR3 nucleotides: TGTGCCAGCAGCGGGGGGCGGGGAACTGAAGCTTTCTTT. This rearrangement joins TRBV6-5 to TRBJ1-1; a weak D match, TRBD1 (6 bases). Germline V gene sequence: CDR1 MNHEY, CDR2 SVGAGI. Trimming removed 6 bases at V and 5 bases at J, with 13 bases between. The CDR3 spans 13 residues.

The CDR3 sequence is CASSQRWLAENEQFF. The CDR3 nucleotides are TGTGCCAGCAGCCAAAGGTGGCTAGCTGAGAATGAGCAGTTCTTC. The chain carries TRBV4-2 and TRBJ2-1; weak D call: TRBD2 (5 bases). Germline values: CDR1 LGHNA, CDR2 YNFKEQ. Between the trimmed V and J ends, which lost 2 bases and 7 bases, there was a span of 15 bases. CDR3 size: 15 residues.

The chain employs TRBV2 and TRBJ1-4; D gene ambiguous. The CDR3 contains 13 residues. Per the germline V gene, CDR1 is SNHLY and CDR2 is FYNNEI. The V end lost 6 bases, the J end lost 8 bases, and 13 bases lay between the germline ends. The CDR3 DNA follows: TGTGCCAGCAGGCCTTGGACCATCGAAAAACTGTTTTTT. It codes for CASRPWTIEKLFF.

The chain couples TRBV28 to TRBJ2-7; D unclear. CDR3 length: 12 amino acids. CDR1 is MDHEN and CDR2 is SYDVKM in the germline V gene. Trimming took 6 bases from V and 2 from J, leaving 8 bases between them. CDR3 nucleotides: TGTGCCAGCAGGAAAGGACCCTACGAGCAGTACTTC. Amino acid sequence: CASRKGPYEQYF.

The V gene is TRBV15, the J gene TRBJ1-1; D uncertain. Germline V gene sequence: CDR1 LNHNV, CDR2 YYDKDF (reference sequence). V shed 4 bases and J shed 1 base, with 10 bases lying between them. The CDR3 consists of 14 residues. CDR3: CATSTVRKNTEAFF. CDR3 DNA: TGTGCCACCAGCACTGTAAGGAAGAACACTGAAGCTTTCTTT.